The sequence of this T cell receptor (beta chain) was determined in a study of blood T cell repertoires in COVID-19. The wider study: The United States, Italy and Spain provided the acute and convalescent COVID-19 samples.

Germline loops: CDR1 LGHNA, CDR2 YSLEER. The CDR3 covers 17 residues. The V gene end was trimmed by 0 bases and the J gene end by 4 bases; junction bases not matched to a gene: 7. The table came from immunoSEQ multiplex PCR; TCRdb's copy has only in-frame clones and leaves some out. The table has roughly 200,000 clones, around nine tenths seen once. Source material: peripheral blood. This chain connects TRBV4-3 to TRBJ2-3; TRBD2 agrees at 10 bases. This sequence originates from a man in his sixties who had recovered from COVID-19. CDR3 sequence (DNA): TGCGCCAGCAGCCAAGATGGGGCTAGCGGGGGCCCAGATACGCAGTATTTT. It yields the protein CASSQDGASGGPDTQYF.